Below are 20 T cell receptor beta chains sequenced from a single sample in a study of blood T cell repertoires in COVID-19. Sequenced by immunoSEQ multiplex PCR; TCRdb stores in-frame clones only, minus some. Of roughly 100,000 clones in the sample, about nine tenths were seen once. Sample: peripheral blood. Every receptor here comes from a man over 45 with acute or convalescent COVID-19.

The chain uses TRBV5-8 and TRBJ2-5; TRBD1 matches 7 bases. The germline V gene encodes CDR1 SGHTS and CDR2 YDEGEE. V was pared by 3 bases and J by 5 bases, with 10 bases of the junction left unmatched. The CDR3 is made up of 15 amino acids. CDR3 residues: CASSYRRTGVETQYF. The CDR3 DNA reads TGTGCCAGCAGCTATCGTAGAACAGGGGTGGAGACCCAGTACTTC.

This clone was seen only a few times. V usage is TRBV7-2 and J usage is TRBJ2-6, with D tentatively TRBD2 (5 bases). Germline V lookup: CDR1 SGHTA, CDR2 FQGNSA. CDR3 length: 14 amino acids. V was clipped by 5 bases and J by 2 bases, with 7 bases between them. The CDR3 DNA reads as TGTGCCAGCAGCAAGCGGCCTGGGGCCAACGTCCTGACTTTC. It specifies CASSKRPGANVLTF.

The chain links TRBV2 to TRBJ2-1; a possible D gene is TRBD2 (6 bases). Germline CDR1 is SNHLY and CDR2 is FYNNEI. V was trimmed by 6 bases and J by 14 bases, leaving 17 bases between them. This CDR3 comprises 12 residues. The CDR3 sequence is CASRELLAGKFF. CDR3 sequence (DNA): TGTGCCAGCAGGGAGTTACTAGCTGGGAAGTTCTTC. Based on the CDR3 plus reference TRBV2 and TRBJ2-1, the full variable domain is EPEVTQTPSHQVTQMGQEVILRCVPISNHLYFYWYRQILGQKVEFLVSFYNNEISEKSEIFDDQFSVERPDGSNFTLKIRSTKLEDSAMYFCASRELLAGKFFGPGTRLTVL.

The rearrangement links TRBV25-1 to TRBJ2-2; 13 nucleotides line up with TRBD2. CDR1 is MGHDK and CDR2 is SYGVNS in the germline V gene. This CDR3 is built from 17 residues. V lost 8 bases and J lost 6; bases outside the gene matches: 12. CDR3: CASRGLAGPLLPGELFF. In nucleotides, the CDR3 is TGTGCCAGCCGGGGACTAGCGGGACCCCTACTGCCCGGGGAGCTGTTTTTT.

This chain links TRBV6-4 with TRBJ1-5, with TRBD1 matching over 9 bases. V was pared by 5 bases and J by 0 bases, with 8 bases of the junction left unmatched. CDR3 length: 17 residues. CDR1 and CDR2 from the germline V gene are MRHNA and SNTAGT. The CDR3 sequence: CASSSRDREGSNQPQHF. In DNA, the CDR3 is TGTGCCAGCAGTTCTCGGGACAGGGAGGGTAGCAATCAGCCCCAGCATTTT.

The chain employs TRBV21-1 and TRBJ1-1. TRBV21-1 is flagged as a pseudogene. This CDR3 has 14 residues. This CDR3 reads CASTPGEGNTEAFF. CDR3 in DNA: TGTGCCAGCACCCCTGGGGAGGGGAACACTGAAGCTTTCTTT.

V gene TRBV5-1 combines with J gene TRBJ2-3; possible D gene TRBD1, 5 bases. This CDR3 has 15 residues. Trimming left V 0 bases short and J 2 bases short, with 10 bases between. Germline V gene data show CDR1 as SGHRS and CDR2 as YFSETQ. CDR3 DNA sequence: TGCGCCAGCAGCTTGGTTACAGGCCTCACAGATACGCAGTATTTT. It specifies CASSLVTGLTDTQYF. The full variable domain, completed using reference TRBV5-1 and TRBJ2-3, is KAGVTQTPRYLIKTRGQQVTLSCSPISGHRSVSWYQQTPGQGLQFLFEYFSETQRNKGNFPGRFSGRQFSNSRSEMNVSTLELGDSALYLCASSLVTGLTDTQYFGPGTRLTVL.

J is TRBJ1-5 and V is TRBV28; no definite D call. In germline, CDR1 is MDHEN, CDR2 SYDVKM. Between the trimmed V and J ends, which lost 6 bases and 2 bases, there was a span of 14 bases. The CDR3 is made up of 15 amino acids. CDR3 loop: CASRGRSLGNQPQHF. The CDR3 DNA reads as TGTGCCAGCAGAGGGAGATCTTTGGGCAATCAGCCCCAGCATTTT. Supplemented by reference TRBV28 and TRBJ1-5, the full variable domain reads DVKVTQSSRYLVKRTGEKVFLECVQDMDHENMFWYRQDPGLGLRLIYFSYDVKMKEKGDIPEGYSVSREKKERFSLILESASTNQTSMYLCASRGRSLGNQPQHFGDGTRLSIL.

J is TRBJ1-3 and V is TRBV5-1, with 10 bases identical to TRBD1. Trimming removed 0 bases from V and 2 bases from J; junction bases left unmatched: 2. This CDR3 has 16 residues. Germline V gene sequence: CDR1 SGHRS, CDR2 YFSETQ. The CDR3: CASSLEGTGAGNTIYF. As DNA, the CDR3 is TGCGCCAGCAGCTTGGAAGGGACAGGGGCTGGAAACACCATATATTTT.

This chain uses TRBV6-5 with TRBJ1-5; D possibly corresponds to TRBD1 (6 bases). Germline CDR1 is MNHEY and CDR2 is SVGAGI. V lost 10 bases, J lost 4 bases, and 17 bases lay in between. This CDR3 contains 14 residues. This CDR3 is CATSRGGPNQPQHF. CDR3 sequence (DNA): TGTGCCACCTCACGGGGGGGCCCTAATCAGCCCCAGCATTTT.

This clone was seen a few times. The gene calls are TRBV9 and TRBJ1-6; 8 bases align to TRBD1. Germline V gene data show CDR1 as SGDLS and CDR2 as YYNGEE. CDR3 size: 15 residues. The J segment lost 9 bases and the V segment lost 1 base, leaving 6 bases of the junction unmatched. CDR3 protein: CASSVNGQGGSPLHF. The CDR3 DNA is TGTGCCAGCAGCGTAAACGGACAGGGTGGTTCACCCCTCCACTTT.

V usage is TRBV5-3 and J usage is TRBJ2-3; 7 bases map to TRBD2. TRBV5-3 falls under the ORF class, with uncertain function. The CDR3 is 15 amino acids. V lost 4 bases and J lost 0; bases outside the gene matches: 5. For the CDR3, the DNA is TGTGCCAGAAGCCCCCCTAGCGGCAGCACAGATACGCAGTATTTT. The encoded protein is CARSPPSGSTDTQYF.

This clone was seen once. CDR3 amino acids: CASTRGTGELFF. The CDR3 DNA sequence: TGTGCCAGCACTAGGGGCACCGGGGAGCTGTTTTTT. V usage is TRBV6-5 and J usage is TRBJ2-2; tentative D call: TRBD1 (5 bases). The ends were cut back, 7 bases at V and 4 bases at J, with 7 bases in the middle. CDR1 and CDR2 from the germline V gene are MNHEY and SVGAGI. The CDR3 runs 12 residues.

This CDR3 is CASSLQDNEQFF. CDR3 in DNA: TGTGCCAGCAGTTTACAGGACAATGAGCAGTTCTTC. The chain uses TRBV6-5 and TRBJ2-1, with D tentatively TRBD1 (5 bases). Per germline, CDR1 MNHEY and CDR2 SVGAGI. The CDR3 is 12 amino acids. Trimming shortened V by 4 bases and J by 5 bases, and 6 bases separated the two germline ends.

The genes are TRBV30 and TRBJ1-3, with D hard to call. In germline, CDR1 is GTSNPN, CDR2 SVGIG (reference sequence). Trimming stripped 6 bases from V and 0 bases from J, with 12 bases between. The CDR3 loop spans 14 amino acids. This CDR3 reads CACYMPLSGNTIYF. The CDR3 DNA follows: TGTGCCTGTTACATGCCCCTCTCTGGAAACACCATATATTTT.

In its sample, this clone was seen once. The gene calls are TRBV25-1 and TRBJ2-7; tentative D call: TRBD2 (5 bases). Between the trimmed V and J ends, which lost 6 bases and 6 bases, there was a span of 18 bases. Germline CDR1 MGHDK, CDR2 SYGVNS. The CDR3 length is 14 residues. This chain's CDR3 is CASSQRTVPGEQYF. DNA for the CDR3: TGTGCCAGCAGCCAGAGGACTGTCCCGGGCGAGCAGTACTTC.

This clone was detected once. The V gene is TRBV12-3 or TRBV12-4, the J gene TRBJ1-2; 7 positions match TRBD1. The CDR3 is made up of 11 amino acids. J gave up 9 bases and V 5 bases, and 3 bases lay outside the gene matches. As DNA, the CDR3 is TGTGCCAGCAGTCACAGGGGTAGCTACACCTTC. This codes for CASSHRGSYTF.

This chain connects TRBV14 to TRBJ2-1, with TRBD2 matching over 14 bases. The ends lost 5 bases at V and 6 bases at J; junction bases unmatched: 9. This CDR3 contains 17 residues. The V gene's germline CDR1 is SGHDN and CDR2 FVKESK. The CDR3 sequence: CASSSRLAGGRANEQFF. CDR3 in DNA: TGTGCCAGCAGCTCCCGACTAGCGGGAGGGAGGGCCAATGAGCAGTTCTTC.

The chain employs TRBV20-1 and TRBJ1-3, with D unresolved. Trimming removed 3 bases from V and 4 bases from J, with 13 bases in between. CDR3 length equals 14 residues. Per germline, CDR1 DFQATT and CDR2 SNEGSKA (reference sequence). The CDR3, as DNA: TGCAGTGCTAGTGGCTCGTCGGGAGGAAACACCATATATTTT. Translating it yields CSASGSSGGNTIYF.

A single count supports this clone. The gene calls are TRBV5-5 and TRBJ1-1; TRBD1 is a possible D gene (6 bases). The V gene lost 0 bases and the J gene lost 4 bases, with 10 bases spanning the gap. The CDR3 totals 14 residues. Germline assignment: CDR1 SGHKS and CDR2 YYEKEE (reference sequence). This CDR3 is CASSLAQGFTEAFF. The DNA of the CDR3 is TGTGCCAGCAGCTTGGCCCAGGGGTTCACTGAAGCTTTCTTT. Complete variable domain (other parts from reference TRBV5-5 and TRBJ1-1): DAGVTQSPTHLIKTRGQQVTLRCSPISGHKSVSWYQQVLGQGPQFIFQYYEKEERGRGNFPDRFSARQFPNYSSELNVNALLLGDSALYLCASSLAQGFTEAFFGQGTRLTVV.